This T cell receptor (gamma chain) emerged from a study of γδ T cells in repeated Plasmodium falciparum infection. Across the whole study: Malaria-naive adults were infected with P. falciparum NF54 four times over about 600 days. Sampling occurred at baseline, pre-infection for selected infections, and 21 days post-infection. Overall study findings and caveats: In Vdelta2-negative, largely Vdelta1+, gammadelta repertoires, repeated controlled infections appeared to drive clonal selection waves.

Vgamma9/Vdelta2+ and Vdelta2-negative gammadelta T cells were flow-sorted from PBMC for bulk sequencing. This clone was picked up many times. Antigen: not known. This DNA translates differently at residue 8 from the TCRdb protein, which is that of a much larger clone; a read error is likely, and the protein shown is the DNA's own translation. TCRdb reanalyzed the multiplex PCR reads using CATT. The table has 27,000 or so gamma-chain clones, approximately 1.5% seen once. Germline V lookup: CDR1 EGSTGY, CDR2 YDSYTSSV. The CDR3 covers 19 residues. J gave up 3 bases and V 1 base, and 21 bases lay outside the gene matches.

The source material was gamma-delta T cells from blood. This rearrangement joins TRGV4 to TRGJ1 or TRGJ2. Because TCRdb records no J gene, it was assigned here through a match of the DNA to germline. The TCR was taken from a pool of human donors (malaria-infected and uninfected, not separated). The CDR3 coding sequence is TGTGCCACCTGGGATGGACTAGGGTGGATGCACGATTCTTATTATAAGAAACTCTTT. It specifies CATWDGLGWMHDSYYKKLF.